This T cell receptor beta chain was sequenced for a study of T cell responses to AZD1222 COVID-19 vaccine. Here immunoSEQ multiplex PCR was the method, and the copy in TCRdb shows in-frame clones only, minus some. This repertoire shows approximately 190,000 clones, approximately 91% found once; its top ten account for 0.99%. Study observations and caveats: There were repertoire samples only from the period after the peak T cell response.

Remarks on this clone: Its target is unknown.

This receptor was identified in an adult in good health. The material was peripheral blood, obtained on day 0 of AZD1222 vaccination.

The chain's CDR3 is CASSVASEGVAEAFF. Here the CDR3 DNA reads TGTGCCAGCAGCGTAGCTAGCGAGGGGGTGGCTGAAGCTTTCTTT. The J gene is TRBJ1-1, the V gene TRBV9, with D possibly TRBD1 on 6 matching bases. Trimming pared 0 bases from V and 6 bases from J, leaving 15 bases between. The CDR3 spans 15 residues. Germline lookup yields CDR1 SGDLS and CDR2 YYNGEE.